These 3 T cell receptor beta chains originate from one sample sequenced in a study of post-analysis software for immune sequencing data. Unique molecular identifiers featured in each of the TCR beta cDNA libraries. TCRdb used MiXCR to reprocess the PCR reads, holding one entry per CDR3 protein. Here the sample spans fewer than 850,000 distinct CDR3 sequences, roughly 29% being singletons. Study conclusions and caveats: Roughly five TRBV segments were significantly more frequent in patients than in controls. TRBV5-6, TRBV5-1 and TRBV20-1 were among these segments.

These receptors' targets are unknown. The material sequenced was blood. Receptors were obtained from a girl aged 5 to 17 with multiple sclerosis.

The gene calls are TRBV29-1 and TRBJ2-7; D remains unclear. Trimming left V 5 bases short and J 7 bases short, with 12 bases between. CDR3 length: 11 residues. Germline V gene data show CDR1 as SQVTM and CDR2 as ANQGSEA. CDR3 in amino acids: CSVSRRDEQYF. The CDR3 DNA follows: TGCAGCGTTTCTCGGCGAGATGAGCAGTACTTC.

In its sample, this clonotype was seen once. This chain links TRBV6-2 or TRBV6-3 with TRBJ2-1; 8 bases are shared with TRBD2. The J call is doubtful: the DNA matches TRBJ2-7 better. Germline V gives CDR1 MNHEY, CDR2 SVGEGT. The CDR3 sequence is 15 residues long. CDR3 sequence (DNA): TGTGCCAGCAGCCGAGCGGGGGCCGCGGCTTACGAGCAGTACTTC. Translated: CASSRAGAAAYEQYF.

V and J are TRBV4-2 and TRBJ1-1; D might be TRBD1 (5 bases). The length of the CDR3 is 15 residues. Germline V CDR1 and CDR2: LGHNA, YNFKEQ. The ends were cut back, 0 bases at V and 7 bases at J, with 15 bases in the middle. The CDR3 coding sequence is TGTGCCAGCAGCCAAGAAAGGGCAAACACAGGTGAAGCTTTCTTT. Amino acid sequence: CASSQERANTGEAFF.